Listed here are 6 T cell receptor beta chains from one sample, sequenced in a study of control samples from healthy donors and cancer patients. Profiled with immunoSEQ multiplex PCR; TCRdb holds only in-frame clones, not every one. This table holds 190,000 or so clones, 85% to 95% found once. The material sequenced was blood. The source is a young man in good health.

CDR3 bases: TGCGCCAGCACCACAGGGAATCAGCCCCAGCATTTT. Its translation is CASTTGNQPQHF. This chain connects TRBV5-1 to TRBJ1-5; tentatively, D is TRBD1 (6 bases). V shed 6 bases and J shed 4 bases, with 8 bases lying between them. Per the germline V gene, CDR1 is SGHRS and CDR2 is YFSETQ. This CDR3 comprises 12 residues.

This clone was detected only a few times. The chain recombines TRBV14 with TRBJ2-7; 7 bases are shared with TRBD1. Germline trimming cut 3 bases from V and 0 bases from J; bases unmatched to any gene: 5. The germline gives CDR1 SGHDN, CDR2 FVKESK. The CDR3 length is 15 residues. CDR3 nucleotides: TGTGCCAGCAGCCAGAACAGGGGATTCTCCTACGAGCAGTACTTC. This codes for CASSQNRGFSYEQYF.

The V gene is TRBV20-1, the J gene TRBJ1-1; 12 bases line up with TRBD1. This CDR3 contains 16 residues. The germline CDR1 and CDR2 sequences are DFQATT and SNEGSKA (reference sequence). The V segment lost 5 bases and the J segment 5 bases; nucleotides outside the gene matches: 12. This chain's CDR3 is CSARAGTGGAGTEAFF. The CDR3 DNA is TGCAGTGCTCGTGCCGGGACAGGGGGCGCCGGGACTGAAGCTTTCTTT.

This clone occurred once. This chain joins TRBV5-1 and TRBJ2-7, with TRBD2 matching over 12 bases. There are 16 residues in the CDR3. V lost 4 bases, J lost 7 bases, and 12 bases stayed unmatched. Germline assignment: CDR1 SGHRS and CDR2 YFSETQ. The CDR3 sequence: CASSVSSGGALKEQYF. The CDR3 bases are TGCGCCAGCAGCGTATCTAGCGGGGGGGCCTTGAAAGAGCAGTACTTC.

The CDR3 reads CASRPTGGKETQYF. The DNA for the CDR3 is TGTGCCAGCAGGCCTACAGGGGGCAAGGAGACCCAGTACTTC. The chain links TRBV7-3 to TRBJ2-5, with TRBD1 identical over 9 bases. There are 14 residues in the CDR3. The J segment lost 5 bases and the V segment lost 6 bases, leaving 7 bases of the junction unmatched. Per the germline V gene, CDR1 is SGHTA and CDR2 is FQGTGA.

This chain links TRBV9 with TRBJ2-2, with a tentative D call TRBD2 (5 bases). V gave up 4 bases and J gave up 5 bases, with 9 bases separating them. The CDR3 extends over 13 amino acids. The germline CDR1 and CDR2 sequences are SGDLS and YYNGEE. The CDR3 DNA reads as TGTGCCAGCAGCCCCGGGATTACCGGGGAGCTGTTTTTT. Translated, it gives CASSPGITGELFF.